This T cell receptor (beta chain) was sequenced for a study of CD8+ T cells in alopecia areata (dated by TCRdb to the late 2010s). Background on the whole study: The treated patients, all with moderate-to-severe alopecia areata, were enrolled in an open-label pilot trial of oral tofacitinib given at 5 to 10 mg twice daily. Patients stayed on tofacitinib for 6 to 18 months and then had 6 months of follow-up off drug so that delayed response and recurrence could be assessed. In both human patients and the C3H/HeJ mouse model, the study applied high-throughput TCRbeta sequencing to look at T cell clonal expansion in alopecia areata. Human TCRbeta sequencing covered scalp tissue and sorted CD4+ and CD8+ peripheral blood T cells from patchy and totalis/universalis alopecia areata patients and healthy controls. Tofacitinib-treated patients had biopsies at baseline and at 4 and 24 weeks of treatment, with a later scalp biopsy in several patients. Scalp clonality was compared across normal scalp (n=4), patchy alopecia areata scalp (n=8), and alopecia totalis/universalis scalp (n=8). The RNA source kit depended on sample type: the PAXgene miRNA kit for fixed scalp, the miRNeasy kit for PBMCs, and the RNeasy kit for mouse skin. TCRbeta CDR3 regions were amplified by immunoSEQ multiplex PCR using 35 Vbeta forward and 13 Jbeta reverse primers.

According to the study, the label for this sample's time point signals: baseline before oral tofacitinib. Lesional scalp punch biopsies and peripheral blood were collected from alopecia areata patients. PBMCs were isolated by density centrifugation and stained for CD3, CD4 and CD8, after which CD4+ and CD8+ T cells were sorted on a FACSAria. The library was made by the immunoSEQ multiplex PCR assay. To provide template for TCR sequencing, every sample had RNA extracted and reverse transcribed into cDNA. SuperScript III was used to make first-strand cDNA, primed with a 2:1 mix of oligo-dT and random hexamers. A synthetic immune receptor repertoire was used to measure amplification bias, and any remaining bias was corrected computationally. As for the original processing: Raw reads were preprocessed for error removal, and CDR3 was defined according to IMGT conventions as running from the conserved cysteine to phenylalanine. Clonality was computed as 1 minus the Shannon entropy, with the entropy normalized by log2 of the number of productive unique TCRs. Whether each scalp clone was CD4 or CD8 was inferred by checking scalp TCRbeta sequences against the CD4 and CD8 repertoires from sorted blood. TCRdb took this table from immuneACCESS and kept in-frame rearrangements with V and J called. Such tables lack part of the clones; where checked against another copy, unresolved V genes explain under half of the gap, and the rest is unexplained. V and J calls and clone size are given by that table; D and trimming were obtained from the DNA. This sample gives roughly 130,000 clones in total; roughly 54% of them show up just once. The top ten constitute under 5% of the sample.

What the research found in general, with its limitations: Resident alphabeta T cells in normal human skin are also sequenced, complicating scalp TCR repertoire analysis, unlike mouse skin dominated by gammadelta T cells. Shared TCR sequences between patients were less evident than in mice, which may be partly attributable to HLA diversity in the patient population. Lesional scalp, especially in alopecia totalis/universalis, showed higher clonality and more expanded CD8+ clones than normal scalp, suggesting antigenic drive.

This clone has more than one count but fewer than ten. The antigen it recognizes is unknown. No much larger clone exists at a distance of one base, and base qualities are not known. Sequenced material: CD4+ T cells sorted from blood, taken at week 0. The receptor comes from a human donor with alopecia areata.

The CDR3 has the sequence CASRGASTDTQYF. The nucleotides are TGCGCCAGCCGAGGGGCTAGCACAGATACGCAGTATTTT. The sequence is built from TRBV10-2 and TRBJ2-3; the D assignment is uncertain and may be TRBD1 or TRBD2, with 5 bases supporting each. From the cysteine up to the phenylalanine, the CDR3 has a length of 13 residues. Solely the CDR3 DNA is kept, with 39 bases framed from the first base. CDR1 WSHSY and CDR2 SAAADI were looked up in the germline V gene. Cut back by 8 bases and 0 bases, the V and J ends lie 9 bases apart.